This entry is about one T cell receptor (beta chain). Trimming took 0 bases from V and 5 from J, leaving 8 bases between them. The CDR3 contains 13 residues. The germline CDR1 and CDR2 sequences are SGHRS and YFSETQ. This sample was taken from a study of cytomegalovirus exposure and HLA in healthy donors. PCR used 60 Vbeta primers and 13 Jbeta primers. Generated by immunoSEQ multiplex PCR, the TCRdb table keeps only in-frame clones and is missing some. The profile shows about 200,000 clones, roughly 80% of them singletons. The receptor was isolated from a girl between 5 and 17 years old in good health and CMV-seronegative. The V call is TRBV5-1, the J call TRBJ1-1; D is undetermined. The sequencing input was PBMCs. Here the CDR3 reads CASSLGELTEAFF. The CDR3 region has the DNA TGCGCCAGCAGCTTGGGAGAATTAACTGAAGCTTTCTTT.